The 21 T cell receptor beta chains below all came from one sample that was sequenced in a study of blood T cell repertoires in COVID-19. The table came from immunoSEQ multiplex PCR; TCRdb's copy has only in-frame clones and leaves some out. Of a few hundred thousand clones listed, around 91% are singletons. The source material was PBMCs or T cells enriched from blood (not recorded which). The source is a woman in her thirties or forties who had recovered from COVID-19.

The chain links TRBV7-9 to TRBJ1-5; 8 bases are shared with TRBD1. This CDR3 contains 15 residues. With V trimmed by 5 bases and J by 2 bases, 5 bases remained unmatched. The germline V gene encodes CDR1 SEHNR and CDR2 FQNEAQ (reference sequence). CDR3 loop: CASSLQGAGNQPQHF. CDR3 DNA sequence: TGTGCCAGCAGCCTCCAGGGGGCGGGCAATCAGCCCCAGCATTTT.

J is TRBJ1-5 and V is TRBV2; 7 bases are a match to TRBD1. V was pared by 3 bases and J by 2 bases, with 7 bases of the junction left unmatched. Germline V gene lookup returns CDR1 SNHLY and CDR2 FYNNEI. This CDR3 is 16 amino acids long. The CDR3, as DNA: TGTGCCAGCAGTGATAAGGAGGGGGCGGGCAATCAGCCCCAGCATTTT. It codes for CASSDKEGAGNQPQHF.

V is TRBV19 and J is TRBJ1-1; D is possibly TRBD1 (6 bases). CDR1 and CDR2 from the germline V gene are LNHDA and SQIVND (reference sequence). CDR3 length equals 15 residues. V gave up 4 bases and J gave up 4 bases, with 16 bases separating them. The CDR3 nucleotides read TGTGCCAGTAGTACTACAGGGACCGGGGTCACTGAAGCTTTCTTT. This codes for CASSTTGTGVTEAFF.

The gene calls are TRBV27 and TRBJ1-4, with D tentatively TRBD1 (6 bases). Trimming cost V 4 bases and J 6 bases, with 12 bases left between them. This CDR3 has 14 amino acids. Germline V gene data show CDR1 as MNHEY and CDR2 as SMNVEV (reference sequence). The CDR3: CASSSLTGYEKLFF. In nucleotides, the CDR3 is TGTGCCAGCAGTTCCCTTACAGGGTATGAAAAACTGTTTTTT.

The chain employs TRBV11-2 and TRBJ2-1; no definite D call. The germline V and J ends were trimmed by 3 bases and 5 bases, with 11 bases remaining between them. This CDR3 contains 14 residues. Germline V CDR1 and CDR2: SGHAT, FQNNGV. The CDR3 sequence is CASSFSRRDNEQFF. The CDR3 DNA reads as TGTGCCAGCAGCTTTAGTCGCCGGGACAATGAGCAGTTCTTC.

Comments on this clone: Other DNA sequences of this sample code for an identical CDR3. The chain has TRBV7-2 and TRBJ2-3, with D possibly being TRBD1 (5 bases). This CDR3 spans 15 amino acids. Trimming took 5 bases from V and 3 from J, leaving 15 bases between them. Germline values: CDR1 SGHTA, CDR2 FQGNSA. The DNA for the CDR3 is TGTGCCAGCAGCCTAGATAGGGGCAGGACAGATACGCAGTATTTT. Translated: CASSLDRGRTDTQYF.

The V gene is TRBV5-1, the J gene TRBJ2-1, with 14 bases identical to TRBD2. V lost 6 bases, J lost 10 bases, and 3 bases stayed unmatched. This CDR3 is 13 amino acids long. Germline-derived CDR1 and CDR2 are SGHRS and YFSETQ. In DNA, the CDR3 is TGCGCCAGCACCGGGACTAGCGGGGGCGAGCAGTTCTTC. Amino acids: CASTGTSGGEQFF.

This chain's CDR3 is CASSTPGQGYYEQYF. In nucleotides, the CDR3 is TGTGCCAGCTCAACCCCGGGACAGGGATACTACGAGCAGTACTTC. V gene TRBV18 combines with J gene TRBJ2-7; TRBD1 aligns across 9 bases. The V segment lost 5 bases and the J segment 3 bases; nucleotides outside the gene matches: 8. Germline CDR1 KGHSH, CDR2 LQKENI. CDR3 length: 15 amino acids.

The chain is built from TRBV11-3 and TRBJ2-2; 8 bases map to TRBD2. Germline CDR1 is SGHNT and CDR2 is YENEEA. V shed 5 bases and J 4 bases; nucleotides not matched to a gene: 9. This CDR3 has 16 amino acids. The CDR3 reads CASSPSGTRPTGELFF. Written as DNA, the CDR3 is TGTGCCAGCAGCCCCTCCGGGACTAGGCCCACCGGGGAGCTGTTTTTT.

The chain combines TRBV12-5 with TRBJ2-7, with 10 bases aligning to TRBD2. This CDR3 spans 11 amino acids. In germline, CDR1 is LGHNT, CDR2 FRNRAP. V dropped 10 bases and J dropped 6; count of bases not matched to a gene: 3. The CDR3 coding sequence is TGTGCTATGGGACTAGCGCGCGAGCAGTACTTC. Translating it yields CAMGLAREQYF.

This clone occurred once. This sequence joins TRBV7-3 and TRBJ2-1; a weak D match, TRBD1 (6 bases). Germline assignment: CDR1 SGHTA and CDR2 FQGTGA. The CDR3 extends over 21 amino acids. Deletions cut 2 bases from V and 5 bases from J, with 31 bases between. CDR3 in amino acids: CASSLLNPFTGQPYPHNEQFF. The DNA for the CDR3 is TGTGCCAGCAGCTTACTAAACCCATTTACTGGACAGCCCTACCCCCACAATGAGCAGTTCTTC.

The gene calls are TRBV7-2 and TRBJ2-1; TRBD2 is a possible D gene (6 bases). V was pared by 4 bases and J by 4 bases, with 14 bases between. The CDR3 length is 15 residues. Germline-derived CDR1 and CDR2 are SGHTA and FQGNSA. The CDR3 DNA sequence: TGTGCCAGCAGCTATCGGGACTTTTCATACAATGAGCAGTTCTTC. Protein: CASSYRDFSYNEQFF.

This clone was detected only once. V and J are TRBV4-3 and TRBJ2-3; 12 nucleotides align to TRBD2. This CDR3 is 18 amino acids long. Germline values: CDR1 LGHNA, CDR2 YSLEER. J gave up 2 bases and V 1 base, and 7 bases lay outside the gene matches. CDR3 in amino acids: CASSQGIGLAGITDTQYF. CDR3 coding DNA: TGCGCCAGCAGCCAAGGGATAGGACTAGCGGGGATCACAGATACGCAGTATTTT.

The chain has TRBV11-2 and TRBJ2-2; D is ambiguous. Germline V gene lookup returns CDR1 SGHAT and CDR2 FQNNGV. V was clipped by 3 bases and J by 4 bases, with 15 bases between them. This CDR3 is 16 amino acids long. The CDR3 nucleotides are TGTGCCAGCAGCTTCGAGAGCTTGGGCCCCACCGGGGAGCTGTTTTTT. Its translation: CASSFESLGPTGELFF.

The CDR3 spells CASRHAANQGFF. The CDR3 bases are TGTGCCAGCAGGCACGCAGCCAACCAGGGGTTCTTC. V and J are TRBV11-2 and TRBJ2-1, with D perhaps TRBD1 (5 bases). The CDR3 length is 12 residues. V gave up 6 bases and J gave up 15 bases, with 18 bases separating them. Per germline, CDR1 SGHAT and CDR2 FQNNGV.

This rearrangement joins TRBV2 to TRBJ2-5; no definite D call. Looked up from germline, CDR1 is SNHLY and CDR2 is FYNNEI. The CDR3 loop spans 11 amino acids. Trimming removed 4 bases at V and 5 bases at J, with 5 bases between. Here the CDR3 reads CASSAGETQYF. DNA of the CDR3: TGTGCCAGCAGTGCCGGGGAGACCCAGTACTTC.

The rearrangement links TRBV5-1 to TRBJ2-1, with 10 nucleotides matching TRBD1. Germline loops: CDR1 SGHRS, CDR2 YFSETQ. J gave up 4 bases and V 1 base, and 8 bases lay outside the gene matches. The CDR3 is 17 residues long. CDR3 in DNA: TGCGCCAGCAGCTTGTTTGTTGTGGGACAGGGGTACAATGAGCAGTTCTTC. It codes for CASSLFVVGQGYNEQFF.

V is TRBV4-1 and J is TRBJ1-4; D unresolved. The CDR3 contains 15 residues. The germline V gene has CDR1 MGHRA and CDR2 YSYEKL. Trimming stripped 0 bases from V and 0 bases from J, with 5 bases between. This chain's CDR3 is CASSQESATNEKLFF. Written as DNA, the CDR3 is TGCGCCAGCAGCCAAGAAAGCGCAACTAATGAAAAACTGTTTTTT.

The sample holds one count of this clone. V and J are TRBV14 and TRBJ2-1, with D possibly matching TRBD1 (6 bases). The CDR3 has 14 residues. V was clipped by 4 bases and J by 10 bases, with 17 bases between them. CDR1 is SGHDN, CDR2 FVKESK, per germline. The CDR3 is CASSRQDVTDEQFF. CDR3 coding DNA: TGTGCCAGCAGCCGACAGGACGTGACAGACGAGCAGTTCTTC.

The J gene is TRBJ2-1, the V gene TRBV7-9; TRBD2 aligns across 8 bases. Germline V gene data show CDR1 as SEHNR and CDR2 as FQNEAQ (reference sequence). V lost 1 base, J lost 3 bases, and 11 bases stayed unmatched. The CDR3 totals 18 residues. CDR3 in amino acids: CASSLDAVAGTYYNEQFF. As DNA, the CDR3 is TGTGCCAGCAGCTTAGATGCTGTAGCGGGGACCTACTACAATGAGCAGTTCTTC.

Comment on this clone: A read error may produce the germline difference seen at one junction end. J is TRBJ2-3 and V is TRBV7-7, with TRBD2 matching 15 bases. This CDR3 region has 15 residues. Germline V CDR1 and CDR2: SSHAT, FNYEAQ (reference sequence). Written as DNA, the CDR3 is TGTGCTAGCAGCCTGGGACTAGCGGGGGGAGATACGCAGTATTTT. The encoded protein is CASSLGLAGGDTQYF.